This is a list of T cell receptor beta chains from one sample in a study of shared clonotypes between healthy human individuals. Clones were read by immunoSEQ multiplex PCR, and TCRdb kept only the in-frame ones, dropping some. Of some 2.1 million clones listed, approximately 94% are singletons. Sequencing was performed on naive CD8+ T cells sorted from blood. Every receptor here comes from a young man in good health. Each CDR3 is given with its conserved first and last residue. Each record gives: CDR3 length, V gene, J gene, clone size, D gene, CDR3 protein, CDR3 DNA. A D gene is named only where the DNA matches it firmly. Expanded clones are given a class, and other clones once, few, many or no size at all.

>14|TRBV6-5|TRBJ1-2|.|TRBD1
CASSYQGATDGYTF
TGTGCCAGCAGTTACCAGGGGGCGACTGATGGCTACACCTTC
>14|TRBV19|TRBJ2-7|.|.
CASSMGDPSYEQYF
TGTGCCAGTAGTATGGGGGATCCTTCCTACGAGCAGTACTTC
>15|TRBV15|TRBJ1-4|.|.
CATSRDRTADEKLFF
TGTGCCACCAGCAGAGATAGGACGGCCGATGAAAAACTGTTTTTT
>15|TRBV4-3|TRBJ1-5|.|.
CASSQGYLANQPQHF
TGCGCCAGCAGCCAAGGGTATCTGGCCAATCAGCCCCAGCATTTT
>15|TRBV7-9|TRBJ1-1|few|.
CASSMDLNLHTEAFF
TGTGCCAGCAGCATGGATCTTAACCTGCACACTGAAGCTTTCTTT
>17|TRBV27|TRBJ1-2|once|TRBD1
CASSPLAPTGVPYGYTF
TGTGCCAGCAGTCCCCTTGCCCCGACAGGGGTCCCCTATGGCTACACCTTC
>12|TRBV7-8|TRBJ2-7|.|TRBD1
CASSPQGLEQYF
TGTGCCAGCAGCCCACAGGGGCTGGAGCAGTACTTC
>23|TRBV30|TRBJ1-6|once|TRBD1
CAWSVLYIDARDRRSSYNSPLHF
TGTGCCTGGAGTGTTCTATATATTGATGCCCGGGACAGGCGAAGCTCCTATAATTCACCCCTCCACTTT
>15|TRBV9|TRBJ2-1|.|TRBD2
CASSVGAGASDEQFF
TGTGCCAGCAGCGTGGGAGCGGGGGCCTCGGATGAGCAGTTCTTC
>15|TRBV9|TRBJ2-7|.|TRBD1
CASSSGTGISYEQYF
TGTGCCAGCAGCTCAGGGACAGGGATTTCCTACGAGCAGTACTTC
>13|TRBV29-1|TRBJ2-1|.|.
CSVWDVSYNEQFF
TGCAGCGTTTGGGACGTCTCCTACAATGAGCAGTTCTTC
>18|TRBV7-4|TRBJ2-6|.|.
CASSFGERGFSGANVLTF
TGTGCCAGCAGCTTCGGTGAGAGGGGGTTCTCTGGGGCCAACGTCCTGACTTTC
>14|TRBV27|TRBJ2-7|.|.
CASAQAGSSYEQYF
TGTGCCTCCGCCCAGGCAGGGTCCTCCTACGAGCAGTACTTC
>13|TRBV7-9|TRBJ2-3|once|.
CASKSFTTDTQYF
TGTGCCAGCAAAAGCTTCACCACAGATACGCAGTATTTT
>16|TRBV9|TRBJ1-1|.|.
CASSVEGEGVNTEAFF
TGTGCCAGCAGCGTAGAAGGGGAAGGTGTGAACACTGAAGCTTTCTTT
>14|TRBV19|TRBJ2-7|.|.
CASSMTGATYEQYF
TGTGCCAGTAGTATGACAGGTGCAACCTACGAGCAGTACTTC
>14|TRBV6-1|TRBJ2-7|.|.
CASSELGNNYEQYF
TGTGCCAGCAGTGAGTTGGGGAATAACTACGAGCAGTACTTC
>13|TRBV2|TRBJ1-6|once|.
CATTGLFNSPLHF
TGTGCCACCACAGGGCTTTTCAATTCACCCCTCCACTTT
>12|TRBV7-2|TRBJ2-1|.|.
CASSSFTDEQFF
TGTGCCAGCAGCTCTTTCACGGATGAGCAGTTCTTC
>13|TRBV7-9|TRBJ2-7|.|.
CASSDRELYEQYF
TGTGCCAGCAGCGACCGGGAACTCTACGAGCAGTACTTC
>16|TRBV27|TRBJ2-2|.|TRBD2
CASSPGTSGTTGELFF
TGTGCCAGCAGTCCCGGGACTAGCGGGACCACCGGGGAGCTGTTTTTT
>16|TRBV7-9|TRBJ2-1|.|TRBD2
CASSPSTTSPHNEQFF
TGTGCCAGCAGCCCAAGCACGACTAGCCCTCACAATGAGCAGTTCTTC
>16|TRBV4-1|TRBJ2-2|.|TRBD1
CASSQVTGGRAGELFF
TGCGCCAGCAGCCAAGTTACAGGGGGGCGGGCAGGGGAGCTGTTTTTT
>15|TRBV7-9|TRBJ1-5|.|.
CASSFTGESNQPQHF
TGTGCCAGCAGCTTCACGGGGGAAAGCAATCAGCCCCAGCATTTT
>14|TRBV7-9|TRBJ2-3|.|TRBD1
CAGRLTGGTDTQYF
TGTGCCGGCAGACTGACAGGGGGCACAGATACGCAGTATTTT
>15|TRBV4-1|TRBJ2-2|.|.
CASSPRQVPAGELFF
TGCGCCAGCAGCCCGAGACAGGTCCCCGCCGGGGAGCTGTTTTTT
>14|TRBV6-6|TRBJ2-7|.|.
CASSYSTSSYEQYF
TGTGCCAGCAGTTACTCTACTAGCTCCTACGAGCAGTACTTC
>13|TRBV11-3|TRBJ1-1|.|.
CASSLSRGTEAFF
TGTGCCAGCAGCCTGTCCCGGGGAACTGAAGCTTTCTTT
>15|TRBV7-6|TRBJ2-2|.|TRBD2
CASSLGGGEAGELFF
TGTGCCAGCAGCTTAGGCGGGGGGGAAGCCGGGGAGCTGTTTTTT
>16|TRBV7-9|TRBJ1-5|.|.
CASSLGGSGVNQPQHF
TGTGCCAGCAGCTTAGGGGGGTCAGGGGTTAATCAGCCCCAGCATTTT
>13|TRBV7-3|TRBJ2-3|.|.
CASSYFSTDTQYF
TGTGCCAGCAGCTACTTTAGCACAGATACGCAGTATTTT
>13|TRBV25-1|TRBJ1-4|.|.
CARLRTTNEKLFF
TGTGCCAGGCTGCGCACAACTAATGAAAAACTGTTTTTT
>13|TRBV4-1|TRBJ2-5|.|.
CASSQVGLETQYF
TGCGCCAGCAGCCAAGTAGGTTTGGAGACCCAGTACTTC
>13|TRBV27|TRBJ2-5|.|.
CASSLLGEETQYF
TGTGCCAGCAGTTTATTAGGGGAGGAGACCCAGTACTTC
>13|TRBV10-1|TRBJ1-1|.|.
CASSESLGTEAFF
TGCGCCAGCAGTGAGTCTCTGGGCACTGAAGCTTTCTTT
>14|TRBV5-1|TRBJ1-1|.|TRBD1
CASSLGTGSTEAFF
TGCGCCAGCAGCTTAGGGACAGGGTCCACTGAAGCTTTCTTT
>16|TRBV25-1|TRBJ2-5|.|.
CASSEYGSGGQETQYF
TGTGCCAGCAGTGAATATGGTAGCGGAGGCCAAGAGACCCAGTACTTC
>12|TRBV13|TRBJ2-3|.|.
CASSLGRDTQYF
TGTGCCAGCAGCTTAGGCCGGGATACGCAGTATTTT
>14|TRBV5-6|TRBJ2-7|.|.
CASSYPTDTYEQYF
TGTGCCAGCAGCTACCCGACGGATACCTACGAGCAGTACTTC
>17|TRBV28|TRBJ1-5|once|.
CASSSRTNPDRNQPQHF
TGTGCCAGCAGTTCACGGACCAATCCCGACCGCAATCAGCCCCAGCATTTT
>16|TRBV6-5|TRBJ2-5|.|TRBD2
CASSYFPLAGEETQYF
TGTGCCAGCAGTTACTTCCCACTAGCGGGGGAAGAGACCCAGTACTTC
>14|TRBV7-9|TRBJ2-1|.|TRBD2
CASSSRTSGNEQFF
TGTGCCAGCAGCTCTCGGACTAGCGGGAATGAGCAGTTCTTC